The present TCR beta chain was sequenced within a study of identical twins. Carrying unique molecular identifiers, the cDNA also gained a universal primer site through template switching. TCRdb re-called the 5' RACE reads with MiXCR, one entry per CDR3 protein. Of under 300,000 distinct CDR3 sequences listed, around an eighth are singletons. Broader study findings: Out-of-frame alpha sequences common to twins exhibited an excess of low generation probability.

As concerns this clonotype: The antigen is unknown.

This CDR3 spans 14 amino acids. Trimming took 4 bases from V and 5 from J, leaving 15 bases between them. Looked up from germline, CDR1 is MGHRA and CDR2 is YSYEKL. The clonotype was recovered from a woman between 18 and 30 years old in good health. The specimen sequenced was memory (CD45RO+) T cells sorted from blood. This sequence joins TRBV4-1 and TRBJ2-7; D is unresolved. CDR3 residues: CASSRSFGGNEQYF. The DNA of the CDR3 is TGCGCCAGCAGCCGATCTTTTGGCGGAAACGAGCAGTACTTC.